This T cell receptor beta chain was documented in a study of shared clonotypes between healthy human individuals. Only in-frame clones appear in the TCRdb table, and some are missing; sequencing was by immunoSEQ multiplex PCR. The repertoire has some 680,000 clones, around 73% of them found once; the top ten carry around 1.8%. The CDR3 is made up of 15 amino acids. From germline, CDR1 is SGDLS and CDR2 YYNGEE. V lost 0 bases to trimming and J lost 8 bases; unmatched junction nucleotides: 7. The chain employs TRBV9 and TRBJ2-1; 8 bases are shared with TRBD2. This receptor was identified in a woman in her thirties in good health. The sample comprised memory CD4+ T cells sorted from blood. Described subset: CD45RA-negative fraction. The CDR3 loop reads CASSVGSSGSDEQFF. The CDR3 coding sequence is TGTGCCAGCAGCGTAGGAAGCAGCGGGAGCGATGAGCAGTTCTTC.